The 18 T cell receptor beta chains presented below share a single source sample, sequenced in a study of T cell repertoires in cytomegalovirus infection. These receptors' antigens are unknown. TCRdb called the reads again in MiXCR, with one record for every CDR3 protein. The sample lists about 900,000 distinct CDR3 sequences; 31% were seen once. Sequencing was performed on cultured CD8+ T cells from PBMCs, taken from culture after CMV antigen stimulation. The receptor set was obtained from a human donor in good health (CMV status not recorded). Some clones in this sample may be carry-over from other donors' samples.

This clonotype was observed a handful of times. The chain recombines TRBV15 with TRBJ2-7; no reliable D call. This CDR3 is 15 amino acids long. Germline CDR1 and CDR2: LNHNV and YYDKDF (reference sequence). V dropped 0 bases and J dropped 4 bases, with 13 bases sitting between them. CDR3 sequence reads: CATSRDRQTSYEQYV. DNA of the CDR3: TGTGCCACCAGCAGAGATCGGCAGACTTCTTACGAGCAGTACGTC.

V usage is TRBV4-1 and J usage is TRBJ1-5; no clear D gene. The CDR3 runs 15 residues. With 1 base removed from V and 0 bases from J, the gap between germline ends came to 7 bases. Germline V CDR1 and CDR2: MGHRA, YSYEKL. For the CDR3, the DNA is TGCGCCAGCAGCCAAGGGGCGGATAGCAATCAGCCCCAGCATTTT. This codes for CASSQGADSNQPQHF.

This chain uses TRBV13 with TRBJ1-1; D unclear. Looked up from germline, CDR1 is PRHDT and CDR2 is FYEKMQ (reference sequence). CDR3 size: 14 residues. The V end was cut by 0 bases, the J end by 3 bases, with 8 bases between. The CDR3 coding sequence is TGTGCCAGCAGCTTAGGGAGGAGTTACACTGAAGCTTTCTTT. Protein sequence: CASSLGRSYTEAFF. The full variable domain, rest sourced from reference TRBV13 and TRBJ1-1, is AAGVIQSPRHLIKEKRETATLKCYPIPRHDTVYWYQQGPGQDPQFLISFYEKMQSDKGSIPDRFSAQQFSDYHSELNMSSLELGDSALYFCASSLGRSYTEAFFGQGTRLTVV.

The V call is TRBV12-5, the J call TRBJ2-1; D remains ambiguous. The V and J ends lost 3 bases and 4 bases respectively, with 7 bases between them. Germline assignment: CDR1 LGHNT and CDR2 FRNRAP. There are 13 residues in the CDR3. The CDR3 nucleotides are TGTGCTAGTGGTTTATTGGGGTACAATGAGCAGTTCTTC. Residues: CASGLLGYNEQFF.

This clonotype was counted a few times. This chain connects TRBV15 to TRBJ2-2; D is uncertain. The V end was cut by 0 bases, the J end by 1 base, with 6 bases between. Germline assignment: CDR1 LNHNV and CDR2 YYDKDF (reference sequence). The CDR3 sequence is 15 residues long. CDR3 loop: CATSRDLGNTGELFF. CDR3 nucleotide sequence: TGTGCCACCAGCAGAGATTTGGGGAACACCGGGGAGCTGTTTTTT.

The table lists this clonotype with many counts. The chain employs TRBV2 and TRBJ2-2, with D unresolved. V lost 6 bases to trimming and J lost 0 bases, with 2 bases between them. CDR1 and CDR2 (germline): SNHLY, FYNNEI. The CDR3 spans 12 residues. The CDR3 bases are TGTGCCAGCAGAACGAACACCGGGGAGCTGTTTTTT. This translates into CASRTNTGELFF.

The CDR3 nucleotides read TGTGCCAACAGTGACGGATGGGAGCAGTACGTC. This sequence encodes CANSDGWEQYV. The chain combines TRBV6-1 with TRBJ2-7; D is ambiguous. The CDR3 extends over 11 amino acids. Germline V gene lookup returns CDR1 MNHNS and CDR2 SASEGT.

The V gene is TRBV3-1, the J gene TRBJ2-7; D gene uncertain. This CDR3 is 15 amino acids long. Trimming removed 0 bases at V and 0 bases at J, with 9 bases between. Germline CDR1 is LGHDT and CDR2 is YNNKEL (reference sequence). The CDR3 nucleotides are TGTGCCAGCAGCCAAGAGCGGCAAAGCTCCTACGAGCAGTACTTC. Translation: CASSQERQSSYEQYF.

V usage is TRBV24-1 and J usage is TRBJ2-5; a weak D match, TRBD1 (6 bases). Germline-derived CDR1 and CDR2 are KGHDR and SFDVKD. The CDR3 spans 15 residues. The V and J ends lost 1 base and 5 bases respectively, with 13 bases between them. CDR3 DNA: TGTGCCACCAGTGATTTAGAGGACAGACTTGAGACCCAGTACTTC. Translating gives CATSDLEDRLETQYF.

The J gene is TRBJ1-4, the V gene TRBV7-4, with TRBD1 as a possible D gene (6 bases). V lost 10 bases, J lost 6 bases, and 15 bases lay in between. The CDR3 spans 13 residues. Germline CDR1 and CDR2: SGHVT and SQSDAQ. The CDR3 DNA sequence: TGTGCCACGGTGGACAGCCTCTATGAAAAACTGTTTTTT. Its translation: CATVDSLYEKLFF.

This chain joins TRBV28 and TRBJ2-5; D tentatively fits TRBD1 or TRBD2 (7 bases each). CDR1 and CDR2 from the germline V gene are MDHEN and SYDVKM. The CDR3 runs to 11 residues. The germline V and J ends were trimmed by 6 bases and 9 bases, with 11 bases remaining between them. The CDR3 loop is CASRTGRAQYF. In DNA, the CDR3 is TGTGCCAGCAGGACAGGGAGGGCCCAGTACTTC.

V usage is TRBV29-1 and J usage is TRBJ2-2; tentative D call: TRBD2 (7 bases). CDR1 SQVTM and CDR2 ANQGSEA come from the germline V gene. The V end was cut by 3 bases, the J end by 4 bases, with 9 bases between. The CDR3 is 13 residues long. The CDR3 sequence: CSVEGGATGELFF. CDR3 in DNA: TGCAGCGTTGAGGGGGGGGCCACCGGGGAGCTGTTTTTT.

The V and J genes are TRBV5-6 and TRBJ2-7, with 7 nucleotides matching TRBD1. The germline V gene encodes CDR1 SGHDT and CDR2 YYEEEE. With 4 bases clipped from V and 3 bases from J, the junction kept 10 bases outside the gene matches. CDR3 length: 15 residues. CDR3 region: CASSPQGQRDYEQYV. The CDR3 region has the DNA TGTGCCAGCAGCCCCCAGGGACAGCGCGACTACGAGCAGTACGTC.

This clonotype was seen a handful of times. The CDR3 loop reads CASSFGQTFNSPLHF. The CDR3 DNA follows: TGTGCCAGCAGTTTCGGACAGACTTTTAATTCACCCCTCCACTTT. The genes are TRBV28 and TRBJ1-6; tentative D call: TRBD1 (6 bases). The CDR3 totals 15 residues. Trimming took off 3 bases at V and 6 bases at J, with 12 bases between the two ends. Looked up from germline, CDR1 is MDHEN and CDR2 is SYDVKM.

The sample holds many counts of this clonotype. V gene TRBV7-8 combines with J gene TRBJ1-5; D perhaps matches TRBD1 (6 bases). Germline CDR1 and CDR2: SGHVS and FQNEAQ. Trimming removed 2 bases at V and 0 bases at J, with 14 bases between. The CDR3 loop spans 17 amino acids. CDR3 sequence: CASSLKGTFYSNQPQHF. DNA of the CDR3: TGTGCCAGCAGCTTAAAGGGGACATTTTATAGCAATCAGCCCCAGCATTTT.

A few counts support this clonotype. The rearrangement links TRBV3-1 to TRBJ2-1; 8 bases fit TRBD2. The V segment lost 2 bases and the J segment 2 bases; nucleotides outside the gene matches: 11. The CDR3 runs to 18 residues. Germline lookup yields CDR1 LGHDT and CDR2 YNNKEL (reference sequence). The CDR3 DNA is TGTGCCAGCAGCCAAAGTTTAACTAGCGGTCTCACCTACAATGAGCAGTTCTTC. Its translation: CASSQSLTSGLTYNEQFF.

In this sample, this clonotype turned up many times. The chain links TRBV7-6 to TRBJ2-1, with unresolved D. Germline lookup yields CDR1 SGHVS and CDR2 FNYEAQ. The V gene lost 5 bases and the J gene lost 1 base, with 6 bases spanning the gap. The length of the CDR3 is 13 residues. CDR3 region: CASSVPSYNEQFF. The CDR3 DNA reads TGTGCCAGCAGCGTGCCATCCTACAATGAGCAGTTCTTC.

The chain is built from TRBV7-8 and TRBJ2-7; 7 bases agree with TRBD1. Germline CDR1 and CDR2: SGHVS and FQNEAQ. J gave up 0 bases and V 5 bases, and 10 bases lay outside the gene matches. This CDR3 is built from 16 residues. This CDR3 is CASSTFDRDSSYEQYF. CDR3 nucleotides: TGTGCCAGCAGCACTTTTGACAGGGACAGCTCCTACGAGCAGTACTTC. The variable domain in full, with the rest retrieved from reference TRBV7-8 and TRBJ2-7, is GAGVSQSPRYKVAKRGQDVALRCDPISGHVSLFWYQQALGQGPEFLTYFQNEAQLDKSGLPSDRFFAERPEGSVSTLKIQRTQQEDSAVYLCASSTFDRDSSYEQYFGPGTRLTVT.